The 14 T cell receptor beta chains listed next were all sequenced from one sample in a study of beta chain features in type 1 diabetes. Expressed TCRB transcripts were sequenced because the isolated RNA had all been reverse transcribed beforehand. The data were produced by immunoSEQ multiplex PCR, yet TCRdb's version contains in-frame clones alone and is incomplete. The sample shows some 150,000 clones, 6% to 7.5% of them seen only once. The sequencing input was central memory CD4+ T cells from blood. The receptor source for this set is a woman in her 30s in good health.

This chain uses TRBV10-3 with TRBJ2-7, with TRBD1 identical over 8 bases. The CDR3 covers 15 residues. Germline V gene lookup returns CDR1 ENHRY and CDR2 SYGVKD. Germline trimming cut 3 bases from V and 0 bases from J; bases unmatched to any gene: 4. The CDR3 sequence: CAISDGGTGSYEQYF. The CDR3 nucleotides read TGTGCCATCAGTGACGGCGGGACAGGCTCCTACGAGCAGTACTTC.

There are a few counts of this clone. The rearrangement uses TRBV5-1 and TRBJ2-1; 14 positions agree with TRBD2. Germline trimming cut 0 bases from V and 6 bases from J; bases unmatched to any gene: 5. Germline-derived CDR1 and CDR2 are SGHRS and YFSETQ. The CDR3 sequence is 17 residues long. The CDR3 reads CASSLGTSGGPINEQFF. DNA of the CDR3: TGCGCCAGCAGCTTGGGGACTAGCGGGGGGCCCATCAATGAGCAGTTCTTC.

The chain recombines TRBV6-5 with TRBJ2-4; D might be TRBD2 (6 bases). The V and J ends lost 4 bases and 7 bases respectively, with 11 bases between them. This CDR3 is built from 13 residues. Germline CDR1 is MNHEY and CDR2 is SVGAGI. The CDR3 coding sequence is TGTGCCAGCAGTTTAACCAGCGGGAACATTCAGTACTTC. It is translated as CASSLTSGNIQYF.

This clone showed up just a few times. The CDR3 nucleotides are TGTGCCAGCAGCTCCCCTCCGGGACTAGCGGCTAGCACAGATACGCAGTATTTT. Its protein is CASSSPPGLAASTDTQYF. V is TRBV7-9 and J is TRBJ2-3; 11 nucleotides match TRBD2. Trimming took 4 bases from V and 0 from J; bases not matched to a gene: 9. Germline CDR1 is SEHNR and CDR2 is FQNEAQ (reference sequence). The CDR3 sequence is 18 residues long.

Many counts were recorded for this clone. This CDR3 reads CSVGARPNSGANVLTF. In DNA, the CDR3 is TGCAGCGTAGGGGCCAGACCGAACTCTGGGGCCAACGTCCTGACTTTC. This chain joins TRBV29-1 and TRBJ2-6; tentative D call: TRBD1 (5 bases). With 6 bases removed from V and 0 bases from J, the gap between germline ends came to 15 bases. The CDR3 extends over 16 amino acids. Germline loops: CDR1 SQVTM, CDR2 ANQGSEA.

Only a few counts were recorded for this clone. The chain employs TRBV9 and TRBJ2-7; D is perhaps TRBD1 (5 bases). The CDR3 loop spans 14 amino acids. Per germline, CDR1 SGDLS and CDR2 YYNGEE. Trimming pared 4 bases from V and 5 bases from J, leaving 16 bases between. In DNA form, the CDR3 reads TGTGCCAGCAGCCCTCAGGGCAGGGCCCACGAGCAGTACTTC. Its protein is CASSPQGRAHEQYF.

A few counts support this clone. The chain employs TRBV7-9 and TRBJ2-1; 8 bases are a match to TRBD2. V was pared by 10 bases and J by 6 bases, with 5 bases of the junction left unmatched. Germline V gene lookup returns CDR1 SEHNR and CDR2 FQNEAQ (reference sequence). CDR3 size: 12 residues. The CDR3 reads CATGGTSNEQFF. As DNA, the CDR3 is TGTGCCACCGGGGGGACTAGCAATGAGCAGTTCTTC.

The V gene is TRBV25-1, the J gene TRBJ2-7, with D perhaps TRBD2 (6 bases). V lost 4 bases, J lost 6 bases, and 13 bases lay in between. The CDR3 is 13 amino acids. The V gene's germline CDR1 is MGHDK and CDR2 SYGVNS. The CDR3 is CASSAGEWSEQYF. The CDR3 nucleotides are TGTGCCAGCAGTGCGGGAGAATGGAGCGAGCAGTACTTC.

This clone was seen a few times. This sequence joins TRBV6-1 and TRBJ1-4, with D maybe TRBD1 (6 bases). V was pared by 0 bases and J by 6 bases, with 11 bases between. Germline CDR1 reads MNHNS; CDR2 reads SASEGT. The CDR3 is made up of 15 amino acids. For the CDR3, the DNA is TGTGCCAGCAGTGAAGCGGGGGGGGCCGATGAAAAACTGTTTTTT. Its translation: CASSEAGGADEKLFF.

V usage is TRBV14 and J usage is TRBJ1-2, with TRBD1 as a possible D gene (5 bases). The CDR3 totals 16 residues. CDR1 and CDR2 (germline): SGHDN, FVKESK. Between the trimmed V and J ends, which lost 1 base and 8 bases, there was a span of 20 bases. CDR3 nucleotide sequence: TGTGCCAGCAGCCAAGGGGGCAGGGTTGTCCCGCGGGGCTACACCTTC. Translated, it gives CASSQGGRVVPRGYTF.

Remarks on this clone: Other DNA sequences in this sample translate to the same CDR3. The chain carries TRBV9 and TRBJ1-1; D unclear. The CDR3 contains 14 residues. CDR1 and CDR2 from the germline V gene are SGDLS and YYNGEE. V lost 1 base and J lost 2, with 9 bases in between. This CDR3 is CASSVLGGNTEAFF. The CDR3 coding sequence is TGTGCCAGCAGCGTACTGGGAGGAAACACTGAAGCTTTCTTT.

This clone appeared a few times. V usage is TRBV11-2 and J usage is TRBJ2-2; 13 nucleotides match TRBD2. Trimming at V came to 4 bases and at J to 2 bases, leaving 4 bases not matched to a gene. CDR1 is SGHAT and CDR2 is FQNNGV in the germline V gene. The CDR3 length is 17 residues. The CDR3 spells CASSSGLAGTNTGELFF. CDR3 in DNA: TGTGCCAGCAGCTCGGGACTAGCGGGAACAAACACCGGGGAGCTGTTTTTT.

The chain recombines TRBV9 with TRBJ2-1; 8 bases are shared with TRBD2. CDR1 is SGDLS and CDR2 is YYNGEE in the germline V gene. The CDR3 sequence is 18 residues long. V dropped 0 bases and J dropped 0; count of bases not matched to a gene: 8. DNA of the CDR3: TGTGCCAGCAGCGTAGTGGGCGGGAGGCCGAGCTCCTACAATGAGCAGTTCTTC. As protein: CASSVVGGRPSSYNEQFF.

V is TRBV7-3 and J is TRBJ2-1; possibly TRBD2 for D (5 bases). Germline-derived CDR1 and CDR2 are SGHTA and FQGTGA. Trimming pared 4 bases from V and 0 bases from J, leaving 13 bases between. This CDR3 spans 16 amino acids. The CDR3 spells CASSSNSGSSYNEQFF. The CDR3 DNA is TGTGCCAGCAGCTCCAATAGTGGGAGCTCCTACAATGAGCAGTTCTTC. The entire variable domain, with the rest obtained from reference TRBV7-3 and TRBJ2-1, is as follows: GAGVSQTPSNKVTEKGKYVELRCDPISGHTALYWYRQSLGQGPEFLIYFQGTGAADDSGLPNDRFFAVRPEGSVSTLKIQRTERGDSAVYLCASSSNSGSSYNEQFFGPGTRLTVL.